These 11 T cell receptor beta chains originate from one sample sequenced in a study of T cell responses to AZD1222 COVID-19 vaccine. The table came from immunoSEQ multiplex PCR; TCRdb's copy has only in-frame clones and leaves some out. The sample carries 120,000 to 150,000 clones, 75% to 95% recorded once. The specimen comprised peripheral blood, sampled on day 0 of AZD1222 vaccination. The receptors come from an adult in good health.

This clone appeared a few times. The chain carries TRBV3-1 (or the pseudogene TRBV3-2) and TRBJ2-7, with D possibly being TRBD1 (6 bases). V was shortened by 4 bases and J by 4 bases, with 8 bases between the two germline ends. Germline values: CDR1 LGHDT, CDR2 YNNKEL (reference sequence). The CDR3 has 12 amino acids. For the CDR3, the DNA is TGTGCCAGCAGCCGACAGGTTTACGAGCAGTACTTC. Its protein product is CASSRQVYEQYF.

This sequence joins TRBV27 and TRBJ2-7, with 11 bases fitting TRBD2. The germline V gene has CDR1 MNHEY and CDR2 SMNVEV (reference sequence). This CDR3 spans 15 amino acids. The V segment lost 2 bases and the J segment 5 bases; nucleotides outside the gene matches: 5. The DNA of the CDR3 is TGTGCCAGCAGTTTACTTAGCGGGGGGGCCGACGAGCAGTACTTC. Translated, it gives CASSLLSGGADEQYF.

This CDR3 reads CASSSIGGTGELFF. CDR3 nucleotide sequence: TGTGCCAGCAGCTCGATAGGGGGCACCGGGGAGCTGTTTTTT. The chain employs TRBV7-9 and TRBJ2-2; D may be TRBD1 (6 bases). Germline assignment: CDR1 SEHNR and CDR2 FQNEAQ (reference sequence). Trimming took off 4 bases at V and 4 bases at J, with 10 bases between the two ends. The CDR3 runs 14 residues.

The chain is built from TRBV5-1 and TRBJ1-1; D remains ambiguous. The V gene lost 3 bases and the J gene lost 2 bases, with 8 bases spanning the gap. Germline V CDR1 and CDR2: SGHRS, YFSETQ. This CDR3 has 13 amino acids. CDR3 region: CASSWGSNTEAFF. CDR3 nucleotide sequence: TGCGCCAGCAGCTGGGGTTCCAACACTGAAGCTTTCTTT. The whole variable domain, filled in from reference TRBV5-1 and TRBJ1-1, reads KAGVTQTPRYLIKTRGQQVTLSCSPISGHRSVSWYQQTPGQGLQFLFEYFSETQRNKGNFPGRFSGRQFSNSRSEMNVSTLELGDSALYLCASSWGSNTEAFFGQGTRLTVV.

CDR3 sequence reads: CASSPPDRYYEQYF. The CDR3 region has the DNA TGTGCCAGCAGCCCCCCGGACAGATACTACGAGCAGTACTTC. This chain links TRBV7-2 with TRBJ2-7, with D maybe TRBD1 (6 bases). Germline lookup yields CDR1 SGHTA and CDR2 FQGNSA. The CDR3 runs to 14 residues. V lost 5 bases, J lost 3 bases, and 14 bases lay in between.

DNA for the CDR3: TGCAGCGTAAGTACAGGGGGCAGCAATCAGCCCCAGCATTTT. Amino acids: CSVSTGGSNQPQHF. The chain employs TRBV29-1 and TRBJ1-5; 9 bases are a match to TRBD1. From germline, CDR1 is SQVTM and CDR2 ANQGSEA. The CDR3 covers 14 residues. V dropped 6 bases and J dropped 1; count of bases not matched to a gene: 4.

CDR3: CASSAGDLSNQPQHF. Written as DNA, the CDR3 is TGTGCCAGCAGCGCAGGGGATCTGAGCAATCAGCCCCAGCATTTT. This rearrangement joins TRBV7-2 to TRBJ1-5; D may be TRBD1 (6 bases). The V and J ends lost 5 bases and 1 base respectively, with 12 bases between them. The CDR3 totals 15 residues. Germline values: CDR1 SGHTA, CDR2 FQGNSA. Looking up the rest from reference TRBV7-2 and TRBJ1-5 gives the full variable domain: GAGVSQSPSNKVTEKGKDVELRCDPISGHTALYWYRQSLGQGLEFLIYFQGNSAPDKSGLPSDRFSAERTGGSVSTLTIQRTQQEDSAVYLCASSAGDLSNQPQHFGDGTRLSIL.

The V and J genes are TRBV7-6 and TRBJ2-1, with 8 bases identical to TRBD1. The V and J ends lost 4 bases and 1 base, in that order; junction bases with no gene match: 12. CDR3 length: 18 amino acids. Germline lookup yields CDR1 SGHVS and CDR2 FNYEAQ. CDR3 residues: CASSSNDRGLRSYNEQFF. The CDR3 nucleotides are TGTGCCAGCAGCTCGAATGACAGGGGACTGCGGTCCTACAATGAGCAGTTCTTC.

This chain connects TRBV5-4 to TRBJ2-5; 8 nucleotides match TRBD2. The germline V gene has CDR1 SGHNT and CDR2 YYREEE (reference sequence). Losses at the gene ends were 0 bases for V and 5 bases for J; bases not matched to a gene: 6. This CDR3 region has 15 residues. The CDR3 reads CASSLAGTRRETQYF. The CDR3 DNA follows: TGTGCCAGCAGCTTGGCGGGGACTAGGCGGGAGACCCAGTACTTC.

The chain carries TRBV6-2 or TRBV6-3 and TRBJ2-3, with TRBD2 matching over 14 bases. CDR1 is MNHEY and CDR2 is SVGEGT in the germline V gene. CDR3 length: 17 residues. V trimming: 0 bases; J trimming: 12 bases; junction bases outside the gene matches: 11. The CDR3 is CASSYSGTSGSMGEQYF. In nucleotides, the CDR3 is TGTGCCAGCAGTTACTCTGGGACTAGCGGGAGTATGGGGGAACAGTATTTT.

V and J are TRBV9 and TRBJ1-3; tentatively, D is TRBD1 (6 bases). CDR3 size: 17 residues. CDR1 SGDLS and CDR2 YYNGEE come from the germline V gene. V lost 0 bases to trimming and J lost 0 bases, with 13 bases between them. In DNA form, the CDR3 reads TGTGCCAGCAGCGTAGGGGGGCAACCTTTCTCTGGAAACACCATATATTTT. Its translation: CASSVGGQPFSGNTIYF. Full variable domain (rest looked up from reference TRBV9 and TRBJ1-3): DSGVTQTPKHLITATGQRVTLRCSPRSGDLSVYWYQQSLDQGLQFLIQYYNGEERAKGNILERFSAQQFPDLHSELNLSSLELGDSALYFCASSVGGQPFSGNTIYFGEGSWLTVV.